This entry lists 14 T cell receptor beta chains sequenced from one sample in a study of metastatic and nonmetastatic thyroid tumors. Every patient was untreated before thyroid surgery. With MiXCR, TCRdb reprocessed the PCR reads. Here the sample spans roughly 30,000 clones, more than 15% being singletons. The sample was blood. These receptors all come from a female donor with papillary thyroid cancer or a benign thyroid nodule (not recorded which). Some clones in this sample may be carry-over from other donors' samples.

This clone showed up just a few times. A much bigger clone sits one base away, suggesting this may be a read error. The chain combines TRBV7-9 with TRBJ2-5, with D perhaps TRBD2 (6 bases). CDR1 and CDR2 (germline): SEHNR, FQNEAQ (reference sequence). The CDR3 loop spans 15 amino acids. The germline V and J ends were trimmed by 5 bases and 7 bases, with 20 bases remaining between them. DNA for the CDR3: TGTGCCAGCAGCCGTACTAGCTCCAAATTGGGGACCCAGTACTTC. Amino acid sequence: CASSRTSSKLGTQYF. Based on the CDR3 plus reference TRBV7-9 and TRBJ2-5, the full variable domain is DTGVSQNPRHKITKRGQNVTFRCDPISEHNRLYWYRQTLGQGPEFLTYFQNEAQLEKSRLLSDRFSAERPKGSFSTLEIQRTEQGDSAMYLCASSRTSSKLGTQYFGPGTRLLVL.

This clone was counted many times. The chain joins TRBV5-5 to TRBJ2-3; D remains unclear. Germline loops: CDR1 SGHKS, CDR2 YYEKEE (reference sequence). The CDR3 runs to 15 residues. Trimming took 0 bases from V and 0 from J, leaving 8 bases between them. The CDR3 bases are TGTGCCAGCAGCTTGGCAGGTCACAGCACAGATACGCAGTATTTT. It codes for CASSLAGHSTDTQYF.

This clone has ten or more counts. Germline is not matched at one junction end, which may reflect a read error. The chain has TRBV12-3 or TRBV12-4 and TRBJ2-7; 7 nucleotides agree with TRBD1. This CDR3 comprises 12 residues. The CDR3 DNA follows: TGTGCCAGCAGGTTAGAGGGGGCGAAGCAGTACTTC. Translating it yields CASRLEGAKQYF.

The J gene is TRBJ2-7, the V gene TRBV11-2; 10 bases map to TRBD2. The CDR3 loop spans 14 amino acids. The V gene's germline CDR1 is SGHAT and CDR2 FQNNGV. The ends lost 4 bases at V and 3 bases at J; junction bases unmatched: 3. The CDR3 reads CASSSRTSGYEQYF. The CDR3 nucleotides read TGTGCCAGCAGCTCAAGGACTAGCGGCTACGAGCAGTACTTC.

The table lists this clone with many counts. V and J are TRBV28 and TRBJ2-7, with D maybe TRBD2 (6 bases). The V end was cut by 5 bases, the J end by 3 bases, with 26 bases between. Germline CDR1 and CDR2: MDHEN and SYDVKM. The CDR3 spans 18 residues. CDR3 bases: TGTGCCAGCAGTCCACTAATCGGGACTCCGGACACGAACTACGAGCAGTACTTC. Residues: CASSPLIGTPDTNYEQYF.

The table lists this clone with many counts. The CDR3 DNA sequence: TGTGCCAGTAGTATAGCGACGGGGAAAACAGATACGCAGTATTTT. Amino acids: CASSIATGKTDTQYF. This chain links TRBV19 with TRBJ2-3, with TRBD2 as a possible D gene (5 bases). Trimming removed 1 base at V and 3 bases at J, with 11 bases between. CDR1 is LNHDA and CDR2 is SQIVND in the germline V gene (reference sequence). This CDR3 has 15 residues.

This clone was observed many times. The CDR3 sequence: CASSRDSARAFF. The CDR3, as DNA: TGTGCCAGCAGTAGGGACTCTGCAAGGGCTTTCTTT. This sequence joins TRBV2 and TRBJ1-1; D possibly corresponds to TRBD1 (5 bases). The CDR3 covers 12 residues. The germline V and J ends were trimmed by 5 bases and 11 bases, with 15 bases remaining between them. Germline assignment: CDR1 SNHLY and CDR2 FYNNEI.

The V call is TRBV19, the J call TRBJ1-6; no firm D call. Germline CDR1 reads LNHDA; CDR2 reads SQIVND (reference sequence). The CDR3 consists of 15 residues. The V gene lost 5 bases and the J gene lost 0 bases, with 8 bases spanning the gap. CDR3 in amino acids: CASSARDSYNSPLHF. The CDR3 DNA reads TGTGCCAGTAGTGCGAGGGACTCCTATAATTCACCCCTCCACTTT.

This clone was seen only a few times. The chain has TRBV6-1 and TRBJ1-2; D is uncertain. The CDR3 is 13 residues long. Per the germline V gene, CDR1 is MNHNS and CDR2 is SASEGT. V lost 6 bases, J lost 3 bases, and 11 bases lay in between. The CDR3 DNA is TGTGCCAGCAGGGAGGGAAGCGACTATGGCTACACCTTC. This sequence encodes CASREGSDYGYTF.

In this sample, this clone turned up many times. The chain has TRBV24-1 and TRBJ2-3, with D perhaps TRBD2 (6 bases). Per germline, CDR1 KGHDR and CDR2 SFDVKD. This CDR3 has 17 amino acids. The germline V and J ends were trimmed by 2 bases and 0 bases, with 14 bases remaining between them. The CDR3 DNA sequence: TGTGCCACCAGTGATTCGACTAGTCAGTCGAGCACAGATACGCAGTATTTT. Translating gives CATSDSTSQSSTDTQYF.

This CDR3 is CSANVGLAGNNEQFF. The CDR3 region has the DNA TGCAGTGCTAACGTTGGACTAGCGGGCAACAATGAGCAGTTCTTC. The chain employs TRBV20-1 and TRBJ2-1; TRBD2 aligns across 11 bases. J lost 5 bases, V lost 4 bases, and 7 bases had no gene match. Per the germline V gene, CDR1 is DFQATT and CDR2 is SNEGSKA (reference sequence). The CDR3 is 15 amino acids.

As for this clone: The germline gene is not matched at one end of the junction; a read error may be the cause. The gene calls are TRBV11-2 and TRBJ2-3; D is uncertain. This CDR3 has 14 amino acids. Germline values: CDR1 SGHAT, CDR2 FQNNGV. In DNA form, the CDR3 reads TGTGCCACCAGCTTAATCGGCTCCACAGATACGCAGTATTTT. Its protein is CATSLIGSTDTQYF.

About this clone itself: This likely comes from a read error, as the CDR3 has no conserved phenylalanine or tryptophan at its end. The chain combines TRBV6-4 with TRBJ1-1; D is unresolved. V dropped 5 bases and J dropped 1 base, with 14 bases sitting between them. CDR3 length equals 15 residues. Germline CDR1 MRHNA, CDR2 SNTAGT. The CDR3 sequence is CASSYADIQNTEAFS. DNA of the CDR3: TGTGCCAGCAGTTACGCTGACATACAGAACACTGAAGCTTTCTCT.

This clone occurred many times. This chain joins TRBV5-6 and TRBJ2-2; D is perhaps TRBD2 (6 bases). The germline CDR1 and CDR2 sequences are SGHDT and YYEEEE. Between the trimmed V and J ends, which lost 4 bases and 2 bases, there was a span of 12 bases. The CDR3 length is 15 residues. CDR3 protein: CASSLGLPNTGELFF. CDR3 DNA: TGTGCCAGCAGCCTGGGACTGCCTAACACCGGGGAGCTGTTTTTT.